One sample yielded the 16 T cell receptor beta chains listed below, sequenced in a study of cytomegalovirus exposure and HLA in healthy donors. PCR involved 60 Vbeta and 13 Jbeta primers. Sequencing was performed with immunoSEQ multiplex PCR; in TCRdb, only in-frame clones are kept and a portion is missing. The data hold a few hundred thousand clones, with roughly 79% observed a single time. The sample consisted of PBMCs. The receptors derive from a man aged 18 to 30 in good health and CMV-seronegative.

This clone has only one observation. The chain combines TRBV7-2 with TRBJ2-1; D is perhaps TRBD2 (6 bases). The CDR3 extends over 11 amino acids. CDR1 and CDR2 (germline): SGHTA, FQGNSA. In DNA, the CDR3 is TGTGCAGACGGGAGCGTGGGTGAGCAGTTCTTC. Protein product: CADGSVGEQFF.

The rearrangement joins TRBV7-2 to TRBJ2-7; 8 nucleotides match TRBD2. Trimming removed 1 base from V and 4 bases from J; junction bases left unmatched: 3. This CDR3 has 14 amino acids. The germline gives CDR1 SGHTA, CDR2 FQGNSA. CDR3 residues: CASSLGLATYEQYF. The CDR3 DNA is TGTGCCAGCAGCTTAGGACTAGCGACTTACGAGCAGTACTTC.

This clone has only a few counts. The chain carries TRBV4-3 and TRBJ2-2; maybe TRBD2 (6 bases). Per germline, CDR1 LGHNA and CDR2 YSLEER. The V end was cut by 1 base, the J end by 7 bases, with 7 bases between. The CDR3 is 13 amino acids. DNA for the CDR3: TGCGCCAGCAGCCAAGTCGGGAGCGGGGAGCTGTTTTTT. Translated: CASSQVGSGELFF.

This chain links TRBV7-3 with TRBJ2-5, with D tentatively TRBD2 (7 bases). CDR3 length equals 17 residues. V dropped 1 base and J dropped 4 bases, with 19 bases sitting between them. Germline V gives CDR1 SGHTA, CDR2 FQGTGA. The CDR3 loop is CASSLNGRGQGRETQYF. Here the CDR3 DNA reads TGTGCCAGCAGCTTAAACGGGCGGGGGCAGGGAAGAGAGACCCAGTACTTC.

The chain links TRBV27 to TRBJ2-3; 11 positions match TRBD2. The length of the CDR3 is 16 residues. The V gene's germline CDR1 is MNHEY and CDR2 SMNVEV (reference sequence). V was pared by 5 bases and J by 0 bases, with 4 bases of the junction left unmatched. This chain's CDR3 is CASSKLAGASTDTQYF. In DNA, the CDR3 is TGTGCCAGCAGTAAACTAGCGGGGGCTAGCACAGATACGCAGTATTTT.

The chain has TRBV21-1 and TRBJ2-5; TRBD1 was called by the table and not checked on the DNA. TRBV21-1 is a pseudogene. The CDR3 has 13 residues. The CDR3 reads CASSKDNKETQYF. As DNA, the CDR3 is TGTGCCAGCAGCAAAGACAACAAAGAGACCCAGTACTTC.

A few counts support this clone. CDR3 loop: CASRLTGGWEQYF. The CDR3 DNA sequence: TGTGCCAGCAGACTGACAGGGGGTTGGGAGCAGTACTTC. The chain combines TRBV28 with TRBJ2-7; 9 nucleotides agree with TRBD1. The CDR3 length is 13 residues. CDR1 MDHEN and CDR2 SYDVKM come from the germline V gene. The V and J ends lost 6 bases and 7 bases, in that order; junction bases with no gene match: 7. The full variable domain, in which reference TRBV28 and TRBJ2-7 provide the parts outside the CDR3, is DVKVTQSSRYLVKRTGEKVFLECVQDMDHENMFWYRQDPGLGLRLIYFSYDVKMKEKGDIPEGYSVSREKKERFSLILESASTNQTSMYLCASRLTGGWEQYFGPGTRLTVT.

This clone appeared once. The V gene is TRBV10-2, the J gene TRBJ2-1; a possible D gene is TRBD1 (6 bases). V was clipped by 0 bases and J by 3 bases, with 9 bases between them. There are 15 residues in the CDR3. The germline V gene has CDR1 WSHSY and CDR2 SAAADI. The CDR3 sequence is CASSESGDNYNEQFF. The CDR3 coding sequence is TGCGCCAGCAGTGAGTCAGGGGACAACTACAATGAGCAGTTCTTC.

The rearrangement joins TRBV19 to TRBJ1-2; TRBD1 is a possible D gene (6 bases). The CDR3 spans 16 residues. CDR1 and CDR2 (germline): LNHDA, SQIVND (reference sequence). The V end was cut by 4 bases, the J end by 2 bases, with 17 bases between. DNA for the CDR3: TGTGCCAGTAGTACTGGAGGCGGCAGGGGAAACTATGGCTACACCTTC. Residues: CASSTGGGRGNYGYTF.

The chain carries TRBV14 and TRBJ2-3, with no clear D. This CDR3 region has 15 residues. V was cut by 1 base and J by 0 bases, with 8 bases left in between. The germline V gene encodes CDR1 SGHDN and CDR2 FVKESK. In DNA, the CDR3 is TGTGCCAGCAGCCAAGTATCCGTTAGCACAGATACGCAGTATTTT. This codes for CASSQVSVSTDTQYF.

The V call is TRBV2, the J call TRBJ1-1, with a weak D call TRBD1 (6 bases). Germline CDR1 reads SNHLY; CDR2 reads FYNNEI. This CDR3 region has 15 residues. With 7 bases removed from V and 0 bases from J, the gap between germline ends came to 15 bases. The CDR3 region is CASKYGGRVNTEAFF. CDR3 sequence (DNA): TGTGCCAGCAAGTACGGGGGGCGGGTGAACACTGAAGCTTTCTTT. The variable domain in full, completed from reference TRBV2 and TRBJ1-1, reads EPEVTQTPSHQVTQMGQEVILRCVPISNHLYFYWYRQILGQKVEFLVSFYNNEISEKSEIFDDQFSVERPDGSNFTLKIRSTKLEDSAMYFCASKYGGRVNTEAFFGQGTRLTVV.

The table lists this clone with a few counts. Other DNA sequences in this specimen translate into the identical CDR3. The rearrangement links TRBV9 to TRBJ1-1; D ambiguous. V lost 2 bases, J lost 0 bases, and 5 bases lay in between. Germline-derived CDR1 and CDR2 are SGDLS and YYNGEE. The CDR3 extends over 13 amino acids. The CDR3 DNA sequence: TGTGCCAGCAGCGTGGCCGTGAACACTGAAGCTTTCTTT. This gives the protein CASSVAVNTEAFF.

The genes are TRBV4-2 and TRBJ2-7, with 8 bases fitting TRBD2. CDR1 and CDR2 from the germline V gene are LGHNA and YNFKEQ. The ends lost 0 bases at V and 0 bases at J; junction bases unmatched: 7. The CDR3 sequence is 17 residues long. The CDR3 nucleotides read TGTGCCAGCAGCCAAGATCAAGCGGGGGCTCCCTCCTACGAGCAGTACTTC. The encoded protein is CASSQDQAGAPSYEQYF.

This rearrangement joins TRBV19 to TRBJ2-2; 9 bases are a match to TRBD2. The CDR3 spans 15 residues. CDR1 LNHDA and CDR2 SQIVND come from the germline V gene (reference sequence). With V trimmed by 5 bases and J by 5 bases, 6 bases remained unmatched. The CDR3 DNA sequence: TGTGCCAGTAGTCGGCGGGGGGGCCGAACCGGGGAGCTGTTTTTT. It translates to CASSRRGGRTGELFF.

The chain couples TRBV7-2 to TRBJ2-5, with TRBD1 matching 10 bases. The CDR3 length is 14 residues. V lost 3 bases and J lost 4; bases outside the gene matches: 2. Germline-derived CDR1 and CDR2 are SGHTA and FQGNSA. CDR3: CASSFGDRGETQYF. The CDR3 DNA follows: TGTGCCAGCAGCTTCGGGGACAGGGGAGAGACCCAGTACTTC.

The genes are TRBV6-7 and TRBJ2-3; D is possibly TRBD2 (6 bases). TRBV6-7 is treated as an ORF (open reading frame) with a function not yet certain. The V end was cut by 6 bases, the J end by 2 bases, with 18 bases between. The CDR3 runs to 16 residues. CDR3 nucleotide sequence: TGTGCCAGCAGAATAACTAAGGGACTGCCCACAGATACGCAGTATTTT. Protein sequence: CASRITKGLPTDTQYF.